The rows below give T cell receptor beta chains drawn from one sample of a study of siplizumab effects on memory and regulatory T cells. Only in-frame clones appear in the TCRdb table, and some are missing; sequencing was by immunoSEQ multiplex PCR. The sample has thousands of clones, 55% seen once. Their antigens remain unidentified. The sequencing sample was made of CFSE-low (dividing) CD8+ T cells sorted from an allogeneic mixed lymphocyte reaction. All receptors come from a human donor in good health; the cells came from an allogeneic mixed lymphocyte reaction. Some clones in this sample may be carry-over from other donors' samples. The CDR3 runs from the conserved cysteine through the conserved F or W. The D gene is left open where the match is weak. Expanded clones get a size class; other rows say once, few or many, or leave the size out.

D,J,size,V,CDR3,DNA
TRBD1,TRBJ2-7,NA,TRBV2,CASSGPTGSYEQYF,TGTGCCAGCAGTGGACCGACAGGGTCCTACGAGCAGTACTTC
TRBD2,TRBJ2-3,NA,TRBV13,CASSPRLAGSTDTQYF,TGTGCCAGCAGCCCCAGACTAGCGGGATCCACAGATACGCAGTATTTT
TRBD1,TRBJ1-1,few,TRBV15,CATKDRWGDTEAFF,TGTGCCACCAAGGACAGGTGGGGGGACACTGAAGCTTTCTTT
NA,TRBJ2-7,few,TRBV13,CASSLEGRGEYEQYF,TGTGCCAGCAGCCTAGAGGGTAGGGGGGAATACGAGCAGTACTTC
TRBD1,TRBJ2-5,NA,TRBV2,CASSALFGQAQETQYF,TGTGCCAGCAGCGCCTTATTCGGACAGGCACAAGAGACCCAGTACTTC
NA,TRBJ1-1,NA,TRBV7-8,CASSAPVWAMNTEAFF,TGTGCCAGCAGCGCCCCAGTATGGGCCATGAACACTGAAGCTTTCTTT
TRBD2,TRBJ2-1,NA,TRBV19,CASSIAGGPYNEQFF,TGTGCCAGTAGTATAGCGGGGGGTCCCTACAATGAGCAGTTCTTC
NA,TRBJ2-7,few,TRBV15,CATSREWGRQYEQYF,TGTGCCACCAGCAGAGAGTGGGGGCGCCAATACGAGCAGTACTTC
TRBD1,TRBJ1-6,NA,TRBV11-2,CASSSPAGGPYNSPLHF,TGTGCCAGCAGCTCTCCGGCAGGGGGCCCCTATAATTCACCCCTCCACTTT
NA,TRBJ1-6,NA,TRBV6-4,CASSDQGENSPLHF,TGTGCCAGCAGTGACCAGGGAGAGAATTCACCCCTCCACTTT